The 11 T cell receptor beta chains in this list originate from one sample, sequenced in a study of Graves' ophthalmopathy and Graves' hyperthyroidism. Amplification from RNA transcripts yielded the TCR beta CDR3 regions. First-round RT-PCR relied on HTBI primers, and a second-round multiplex PCR came next. TCRdb redid the calling of the multiplex PCR reads with MiXCR, one entry per CDR3 protein. The data contain around 1,200,000 distinct CDR3 sequences, about 36% of them singletons. Sequencing input: peripheral blood or thyroid tissue (not recorded which). The receptor source for this set is an adult man with Graves' hyperthyroidism.

For this clonotype: Since a much larger clone is just one base distant, this may be a read error. Here the CDR3 DNA reads TGCAGTGTTAGCACCGGGACACCCTATAATTCACCCCTCCACTTT. Translation: CSVSTGTPYNSPLHF. The chain employs TRBV20-1 and TRBJ1-6; possibly TRBD1 for D (6 bases). The CDR3 is 15 residues long. V was clipped by 7 bases and J by 2 bases, with 15 bases between them. CDR1 and CDR2 (germline): DFQATT, SNEGSKA (reference sequence).

This clonotype turned up a few times. V is TRBV13 and J is TRBJ2-5; the match to TRBD2 covers 8 bases. CDR1 and CDR2 from the germline V gene are PRHDT and FYEKMQ (reference sequence). V trimming: 3 bases; J trimming: 0 bases; junction bases outside the gene matches: 9. This CDR3 spans 17 amino acids. This chain's CDR3 is CASSLGGAGEYQETQYF. The CDR3 nucleotides read TGTGCCAGCAGCTTGGGTGGAGCGGGGGAGTACCAAGAGACCCAGTACTTC.

Of note for this clonotype: This may arise from a read error, as a much more abundant clone is one base away. The CDR3 reads CASSQVRSSYEQYF. The DNA of the CDR3 is TGTGCCAGCAGCCAAGTACGGAGCTCCTACGAGCAGTACTTC. J is TRBJ2-7 and V is TRBV10-2; the D is unclear. The CDR3 has 14 amino acids. Per germline, CDR1 WSHSY and CDR2 SAAADI.

In this sample, this clonotype turned up a few times. This chain links TRBV18 with TRBJ1-2; 10 bases match TRBD1. The CDR3 is made up of 15 amino acids. V lost 4 bases to trimming and J lost 1 base; unmatched junction nucleotides: 3. Germline CDR1 reads KGHSH; CDR2 reads LQKENI. The CDR3 nucleotides are TGTGCCAGCTCACAGGGACAGGGGATTAACTATGGCTACACCTTC. Amino acids: CASSQGQGINYGYTF.

The chain joins TRBV25-1 to TRBJ1-1; 10 bases map to TRBD1. There are 15 residues in the CDR3. After removal of 4 bases from V and 5 bases from J, the junction contained 7 bases not matched to a gene. In germline, CDR1 is MGHDK, CDR2 SYGVNS. The chain's CDR3 is CASSVRQGASTEAFF. The CDR3 DNA is TGTGCCAGCAGTGTTCGACAGGGGGCTAGTACTGAAGCTTTCTTT.

Only a few counts were recorded for this clonotype. The rearrangement links TRBV11-2 to TRBJ1-1; TRBD1 is a possible D gene (5 bases). The CDR3 spans 13 residues. V shed 5 bases and J shed 4 bases, with 11 bases lying between them. CDR1 and CDR2 (germline): SGHAT, FQNNGV. CDR3 sequence (DNA): TGTGCCAGCAGCGGGCGGGGGAGCACTGAAGCTTTCTTT. This codes for CASSGRGSTEAFF.

The chain has TRBV29-1 and TRBJ2-5; no clear D. Per germline, CDR1 SQVTM and CDR2 ANQGSEA. V lost 2 bases and J 5 bases, leaving 9 bases between the germline ends. The CDR3 sequence is 12 residues long. In DNA form, the CDR3 reads TGCAGCGTTGAATTGGGGTCGGAGACCCAGTACTTC. It codes for CSVELGSETQYF.

The rearrangement links TRBV5-1 to TRBJ1-1; D is perhaps TRBD1 (5 bases). V lost 4 bases and J 10 bases, leaving 17 bases between the germline ends. The CDR3 length is 13 residues. Germline lookup yields CDR1 SGHRS and CDR2 YFSETQ. DNA for the CDR3: TGCGCCAGCAGCGCCCGGGACTGGGGCGGAGCTTTCTTT. This translates into CASSARDWGGAFF. Supplemented by reference TRBV5-1 and TRBJ1-1, the full variable domain reads KAGVTQTPRYLIKTRGQQVTLSCSPISGHRSVSWYQQTPGQGLQFLFEYFSETQRNKGNFPGRFSGRQFSNSRSEMNVSTLELGDSALYLCASSARDWGGAFFGQGTRLTVV.

This clonotype showed up just a few times. This chain links TRBV29-1 with TRBJ1-4; D is ambiguous. The CDR3 sequence is 14 residues long. Trimming stripped 6 bases from V and 7 bases from J, with 18 bases between. Germline CDR1 reads SQVTM; CDR2 reads ANQGSEA. CDR3 DNA: TGCAGCGTGGTGGATGGAGTTAGCCGTGAAAAACTGTTTTTT. Protein product: CSVVDGVSREKLFF.

This clonotype was observed many times. V is TRBV7-2 and J is TRBJ2-7, with D perhaps matching TRBD1 (6 bases). The CDR3 is 14 residues long. CDR1 is SGHTA and CDR2 is FQGNSA in the germline V gene. Trimming removed 5 bases at V and 4 bases at J, with 15 bases between. In DNA, the CDR3 is TGTGCCAGCAGCCTATCCCAGGGGTTTTACGAGCAGTACTTC. The encoded protein is CASSLSQGFYEQYF.

The rearrangement links TRBV4-1 to TRBJ1-3, with D perhaps matching TRBD1 (5 bases). This CDR3 region has 16 residues. V was pared by 0 bases and J by 4 bases, with 13 bases between. Per the germline V gene, CDR1 is MGHRA and CDR2 is YSYEKL. The chain's CDR3 is CASSQDTAGLGNTIYF. The CDR3, as DNA: TGCGCCAGCAGCCAAGATACGGCAGGGCTCGGAAACACCATATATTTT.